These 22 T cell receptor beta chains came from one sample sequenced in a study of blood T cell repertoires in COVID-19. Repertoires were generated with immunoSEQ multiplex PCR, while TCRdb's copy carries only in-frame clones and drops some. The table includes about 150,000 clones, 70% to 85% detected once. Sequencing was carried out using PBMCs or T cells enriched from blood (not recorded which). The receptors were sampled from a man between 45 and 60 years old who had recovered from COVID-19.

The CDR3 is CASSPDRREKLFF. The CDR3 bases are TGCGCCAGCAGCCCCGACAGGCGTGAAAAACTGTTTTTT. The J gene is TRBJ1-4, the V gene TRBV5-1; D might be TRBD1 (6 bases). The CDR3 has 13 residues. Trimming took off 4 bases at V and 7 bases at J, with 11 bases between the two ends. The V gene's germline CDR1 is SGHRS and CDR2 YFSETQ.

This chain uses TRBV10-3 with TRBJ2-3; 8 bases map to TRBD2. This CDR3 is 16 amino acids long. V was clipped by 5 bases and J by 5 bases; unmatched bases: 12. The germline gives CDR1 ENHRY, CDR2 SYGVKD. The CDR3 region has the DNA TGTGCCATCAGTAGGAGTGGGAGCGGGGGTGGAGATACGCAGTATTTT. Protein: CAISRSGSGGGDTQYF.

J is TRBJ1-4 and V is TRBV27; maybe TRBD1 (6 bases). There are 19 residues in the CDR3. Trimming stripped 2 bases from V and 7 bases from J, with 26 bases between. Germline loops: CDR1 MNHEY, CDR2 SMNVEV (reference sequence). The CDR3 DNA follows: TGTGCCAGCAGTTTAAAACCCTCCGGCGGGGGGGCGTCGATTGAAAAACTGTTTTTT. Its translation: CASSLKPSGGGASIEKLFF.

This clone was detected once. The chain carries TRBV18 and TRBJ1-5; D not certain. Germline CDR1 is KGHSH and CDR2 is LQKENI. Trimming cost V 3 bases and J 0 bases, with 9 bases left between them. The CDR3 is made up of 15 amino acids. CDR3 coding DNA: TGTGCCAGCTCACCTTCCGGGAATAGCAATCAGCCCCAGCATTTT. It is translated as CASSPSGNSNQPQHF.

The chain combines TRBV5-1 with TRBJ1-6; 10 bases are shared with TRBD1. The CDR3 runs to 16 residues. V was pared by 4 bases and J by 11 bases, with 12 bases of the junction left unmatched. From germline, CDR1 is SGHRS and CDR2 YFSETQ. The chain's CDR3 is CASSRGPRTGGPPLHF. DNA of the CDR3: TGCGCCAGCAGCCGGGGCCCCAGGACAGGGGGACCACCCCTCCACTTT. Full variable domain (missing parts from reference TRBV5-1 and TRBJ1-6): KAGVTQTPRYLIKTRGQQVTLSCSPISGHRSVSWYQQTPGQGLQFLFEYFSETQRNKGNFPGRFSGRQFSNSRSEMNVSTLELGDSALYLCASSRGPRTGGPPLHFGNGTRLTVT.

The V and J genes are TRBV24-1 and TRBJ1-3; no clear D gene. CDR1 and CDR2 (germline): KGHDR, SFDVKD. V was clipped by 9 bases and J by 2 bases, with 7 bases between them. The CDR3 covers 12 residues. This CDR3 is CATPPAGNTIYF. The CDR3 nucleotides read TGTGCCACCCCCCCAGCTGGAAACACCATATATTTT.

This chain uses TRBV15 with TRBJ2-3, with 8 positions matching TRBD2. With 3 bases clipped from V and 5 bases from J, the junction kept 7 bases outside the gene matches. The germline CDR1 and CDR2 sequences are LNHNV and YYDKDF (reference sequence). The CDR3 sequence is 15 residues long. This CDR3 reads CATSSAGTRRDTQYF. CDR3 sequence (DNA): TGTGCCACCAGCAGCGCCGGGACTAGAAGAGATACGCAGTATTTT.

This sequence joins TRBV24-1 and TRBJ2-5; D is perhaps TRBD1 (6 bases). The V end was cut by 4 bases, the J end by 5 bases, with 7 bases between. Germline loops: CDR1 KGHDR, CDR2 SFDVKD. The CDR3 contains 12 residues. This CDR3 reads CATSERGETQYF. The CDR3 DNA is TGTGCCACCAGTGAAAGGGGGGAGACCCAGTACTTC.

The chain combines TRBV28 with TRBJ1-1; TRBD1 matches 7 bases. Trimming removed 3 bases from V and 3 bases from J; junction bases left unmatched: 1. This CDR3 is built from 13 residues. The germline V gene has CDR1 MDHEN and CDR2 SYDVKM. The CDR3 DNA reads as TGTGCCAGCAGTTTGACAGGGTACACTGAAGCTTTCTTT. Protein: CASSLTGYTEAFF.

This clone appeared once. The V call is TRBV6-6, the J call TRBJ2-1; 9 bases map to TRBD2. The germline V gene encodes CDR1 MNHNY and CDR2 SVGAGI (reference sequence). After removal of 4 bases from V and 1 base from J, the junction contained 2 bases not matched to a gene. The CDR3 spans 15 residues. The CDR3 nucleotides read TGTGCCAGCAGTTTTAGCGGGGGTTCCTACAATGAGCAGTTCTTC. It yields the protein CASSFSGGSYNEQFF.

The V call is TRBV29-1, the J call TRBJ2-3; D gene unclear. In germline, CDR1 is SQVTM, CDR2 ANQGSEA. Trimming stripped 3 bases from V and 2 bases from J, with 3 bases between. The CDR3 runs to 11 residues. In DNA form, the CDR3 reads TGCAGCGTTGACCTCACAGATACGCAGTATTTT. It specifies CSVDLTDTQYF.

V and J are TRBV28 and TRBJ2-5, with D possibly matching TRBD2 (5 bases). This CDR3 region has 13 residues. Germline CDR1 reads MDHEN; CDR2 reads SYDVKM. V dropped 3 bases and J dropped 4 bases, with 9 bases sitting between them. The CDR3 DNA sequence: TGTGCCAGCAGTTTTCTAGCCCGAGAGACCCAGTACTTC. It codes for CASSFLARETQYF. The full variable domain, in which reference TRBV28 and TRBJ2-5 provide the parts outside the CDR3, is DVKVTQSSRYLVKRTGEKVFLECVQDMDHENMFWYRQDPGLGLRLIYFSYDVKMKEKGDIPEGYSVSREKKERFSLILESASTNQTSMYLCASSFLARETQYFGPGTRLLVL.

The rearrangement links TRBV7-2 to TRBJ2-1; TRBD2 matches 14 bases. This CDR3 contains 16 residues. Looked up from germline, CDR1 is SGHTA and CDR2 is FQGNSA. V shed 6 bases, J shed 9 bases, and the junction held 10 bases outside the gene matches. The CDR3 loop is CASRKTSGGEGREQFF. CDR3 sequence (DNA): TGTGCCAGCAGGAAGACTAGCGGGGGGGAAGGTCGTGAGCAGTTCTTC.

This clone has more than one count but fewer than ten. This chain uses TRBV5-1 with TRBJ1-3; 8 bases are shared with TRBD1. Germline values: CDR1 SGHRS, CDR2 YFSETQ. Germline trimming cut 4 bases from V and 0 bases from J; bases unmatched to any gene: 12. This CDR3 spans 18 amino acids. CDR3 region: CASSRGLRQGSSGNTIYF. The CDR3 DNA reads as TGCGCCAGCAGCCGTGGACTCAGACAGGGGAGCTCTGGAAACACCATATATTTT.

The V gene is TRBV4-1, the J gene TRBJ2-5, with 10 bases that match TRBD2. From germline, CDR1 is MGHRA and CDR2 YSYEKL. The CDR3 is 15 amino acids. J was trimmed by 5 bases and V by 4 bases; bases with no gene match: 7. Here the CDR3 reads CASSLSTSGVETQYF. CDR3 sequence (DNA): TGCGCCAGCAGCCTATCCACTAGCGGGGTTGAGACCCAGTACTTC.

J is TRBJ2-2 and V is TRBV19; tentative D call: TRBD2 (5 bases). The V gene's germline CDR1 is LNHDA and CDR2 SQIVND (reference sequence). The CDR3 consists of 13 residues. Trimming shortened V by 3 bases and J by 7 bases, and 9 bases separated the two germline ends. The CDR3 loop reads CASSIRGFGELFF. The CDR3 region has the DNA TGTGCCAGTAGTATTCGAGGGTTCGGGGAGCTGTTTTTT.

V and J are TRBV9 and TRBJ1-2; possible D gene TRBD1, 6 bases. V lost 5 bases and J 5 bases, leaving 10 bases between the germline ends. Germline V lookup: CDR1 SGDLS, CDR2 YYNGEE. CDR3 size: 12 residues. As DNA, the CDR3 is TGTGCCAGCAGAGGGGACAATTATGGCTACACCTTC. It is translated as CASRGDNYGYTF.

The CDR3 sequence is CASRDRAYNEQFF. The CDR3 region has the DNA TGTGCCAGCAGGGACAGAGCTTACAATGAGCAGTTCTTC. The chain couples TRBV6-5 to TRBJ2-1, with a weak D call TRBD1 (6 bases). V was pared by 6 bases and J by 4 bases, with 10 bases between. The CDR3 is 13 amino acids. Germline-derived CDR1 and CDR2 are MNHEY and SVGAGI.

The chain links TRBV6-5 to TRBJ2-1; D possibly corresponds to TRBD2 (5 bases). With 8 bases removed from V and 8 bases from J, the gap between germline ends came to 10 bases. This CDR3 contains 11 residues. Germline V CDR1 and CDR2: MNHEY, SVGAGI. The CDR3 DNA reads TGTGCCAGCGGGAGAGTCGATGAGCAGTTCTTC. This encodes CASGRVDEQFF.

This chain uses TRBV7-8 with TRBJ2-1; no clear D. Germline V CDR1 and CDR2: SGHVS, FQNEAQ. The ends were cut back, 3 bases at V and 9 bases at J, with 9 bases in the middle. There are 12 residues in the CDR3. The CDR3 spells CASSFRATEQFF. The CDR3 DNA reads TGTGCCAGCAGCTTCCGCGCCACTGAGCAGTTCTTC.

The chain couples TRBV10-3 to TRBJ2-7; 11 bases align to TRBD2. The ends lost 4 bases at V and 6 bases at J; junction bases unmatched: 8. Looked up from germline, CDR1 is ENHRY and CDR2 is SYGVKD. This CDR3 comprises 15 residues. CDR3 protein: CAISGSIAGGPEQYF. CDR3 nucleotides: TGTGCCATCAGTGGGAGCATAGCGGGGGGGCCCGAGCAGTACTTC.

The gene calls are TRBV5-1 and TRBJ2-5; tentatively, D is TRBD1 (6 bases). This CDR3 contains 14 residues. V shed 4 bases and J shed 1 base, with 11 bases lying between them. Germline CDR1 reads SGHRS; CDR2 reads YFSETQ. The CDR3: CASSKQGSQETQYF. CDR3 sequence (DNA): TGCGCCAGCAGCAAACAGGGTAGCCAAGAGACCCAGTACTTC.